One sample yielded the 17 T cell receptor beta chains listed below, sequenced in a study of shared clonotypes between healthy human individuals. Sequencing was performed with immunoSEQ multiplex PCR; in TCRdb, only in-frame clones are kept and a portion is missing. The table lists millions of clones, around nine tenths of them singletons. What was sequenced was naive CD4+ T cells sorted from blood. Subset here: CD45RA+ positively selected. The source is a man in his late teens or twenties in good health.

V gene TRBV18 combines with J gene TRBJ1-6; a possible D gene is TRBD1 (5 bases). Trimming left V 1 base short and J 10 bases short, with 17 bases between. This CDR3 contains 16 residues. The germline V gene encodes CDR1 KGHSH and CDR2 LQKENI. CDR3 loop: CASSPREFRAGSPLHF. Here the CDR3 DNA reads TGTGCCAGCTCACCACGAGAGTTCAGGGCGGGATCACCCCTCCACTTT.

V and J are TRBV18 and TRBJ2-5; 13 nucleotides match TRBD2. The CDR3 covers 16 residues. Germline trimming cut 3 bases from V and 2 bases from J; bases unmatched to any gene: 3. Germline assignment: CDR1 KGHSH and CDR2 LQKENI. The CDR3 nucleotides are TGTGCCAGCTCACCCGCGGGACTAGCGGGACAAGAGACCCAGTACTTC. Its protein product is CASSPAGLAGQETQYF.

The chain has TRBV19 and TRBJ1-5; D may be TRBD1 (5 bases). This CDR3 is 18 amino acids long. V was pared by 2 bases and J by 0 bases, with 17 bases between. Germline V lookup: CDR1 LNHDA, CDR2 SQIVND (reference sequence). This chain's CDR3 is CASSIQGGRIYSNQPQHF. The CDR3 coding sequence is TGTGCCAGTAGTATACAGGGAGGCCGAATTTATAGCAATCAGCCCCAGCATTTT.

This sequence joins TRBV19 and TRBJ2-1; possibly TRBD1 for D (6 bases). Per the germline V gene, CDR1 is LNHDA and CDR2 is SQIVND (reference sequence). The CDR3 loop spans 13 amino acids. V was pared by 4 bases and J by 10 bases, with 14 bases between. CDR3 DNA: TGTGCCAGTAGTAAAGGAAGACAGGACGAGCAGTTCTTC. Translating gives CASSKGRQDEQFF.

Note on this clone: Other DNA sequences of this sample code for an identical CDR3. The chain links TRBV18 to TRBJ2-7, with 11 bases that match TRBD2. The germline CDR1 and CDR2 sequences are KGHSH and LQKENI. V gave up 0 bases and J gave up 3 bases; unmatched junction bases: 1. The CDR3 is 15 amino acids. CDR3 sequence reads: CASSPPLAGGYEQYF. The CDR3 DNA sequence: TGTGCCAGCTCACCACCCCTAGCGGGAGGCTACGAGCAGTACTTC.

V and J are TRBV5-4 and TRBJ2-2; 13 bases align to TRBD2. The junction had 6 bases not matched to a gene; V was cut back by 4 bases and J by 0 bases. This CDR3 spans 18 amino acids. Germline CDR1 is SGHNT and CDR2 is YYREEE (reference sequence). The CDR3 region has the DNA TGTGCCAGCAGCCCCCCGGGACTAGCGGGGCCGAACACCGGGGAGCTGTTTTTT. This codes for CASSPPGLAGPNTGELFF.

Written as DNA, the CDR3 is TGTGCCAGCAGTTACTTCAGTGGGGGGCTGATCTATGGCTACACCTTC. Translation gives CASSYFSGGLIYGYTF. This chain joins TRBV6-5 and TRBJ1-2, with D maybe TRBD1 (6 bases). The CDR3 consists of 16 residues. The V and J ends lost 1 base and 4 bases respectively, with 16 bases between them. The germline CDR1 and CDR2 sequences are MNHEY and SVGAGI.

The rearrangement uses TRBV19 and TRBJ2-2; either TRBD1 or TRBD2 may fit D (7 bases each). The CDR3 contains 16 residues. CDR1 and CDR2 (germline): LNHDA, SQIVND (reference sequence). With 10 bases removed from V and 3 bases from J, the gap between germline ends came to 21 bases. The CDR3 protein is CATPRQGGLDTGELFF. The CDR3 nucleotides are TGTGCCACCCCCCGTCAGGGGGGGCTCGACACCGGGGAGCTGTTTTTT.

The gene calls are TRBV7-3 and TRBJ2-1; D not resolved. The V end was cut by 0 bases, the J end by 6 bases, with 15 bases between. The CDR3 sequence is 16 residues long. Germline CDR1 is SGHTA and CDR2 is FQGTGA. CDR3 region: CASSLTAFKTPNEQFF. CDR3 bases: TGTGCCAGCAGCTTAACAGCCTTTAAAACTCCCAATGAGCAGTTCTTC.

This clone was found once. The sample holds other DNA sequences that translate to the same CDR3. The CDR3 bases are TGTGCCAGCAAACTTGCGGGGCCCTACGAGCAGTACTTC. Protein sequence: CASKLAGPYEQYF. This chain uses TRBV6-5 with TRBJ2-7; TRBD2 is a possible D gene (6 bases). Germline CDR1 MNHEY, CDR2 SVGAGI. The germline V and J ends were trimmed by 7 bases and 2 bases, with 12 bases remaining between them. The length of the CDR3 is 13 residues.

The gene calls are TRBV30 and TRBJ2-7; 9 bases match TRBD1. The V gene end was trimmed by 4 bases and the J gene end by 4 bases; junction bases not matched to a gene: 5. The V gene's germline CDR1 is GTSNPN and CDR2 SVGIG (reference sequence). The CDR3 consists of 13 residues. The DNA for the CDR3 is TGTGCCTGGATTCGGGGACAGGGTTACGAGCAGTACTTC. The encoded protein is CAWIRGQGYEQYF.

The CDR3 here is CASRGTFIGYEQYF. Written as DNA, the CDR3 is TGTGCCAGCAGGGGCACTTTCATAGGCTACGAGCAGTACTTC. The gene calls are TRBV5-5 and TRBJ2-7, with D unclear. CDR1 and CDR2 (germline): SGHKS, YYEKEE (reference sequence). The V and J ends lost 5 bases and 3 bases respectively, with 15 bases between them. The CDR3 is 14 residues long.

The V and J genes are TRBV7-9 and TRBJ2-1, with unresolved D. The ends were cut back, 6 bases at V and 9 bases at J, with 12 bases in the middle. This CDR3 contains 12 residues. Germline loops: CDR1 SEHNR, CDR2 FQNEAQ (reference sequence). CDR3 amino acids: CASSRAMGEQFF. CDR3 DNA sequence: TGTGCCAGCAGTCGGGCTATGGGTGAGCAGTTCTTC. The variable domain in full, completed from reference TRBV7-9 and TRBJ2-1, reads DTGVSQNPRHKITKRGQNVTFRCDPISEHNRLYWYRQTLGQGPEFLTYFQNEAQLEKSRLLSDRFSAERPKGSFSTLEIQRTEQGDSAMYLCASSRAMGEQFFGPGTRLTVL.

The count of this clone is one. The chain is built from TRBV18 and TRBJ1-4; D is perhaps TRBD1 (6 bases). Deletions cut 6 bases from V and 7 bases from J, with 12 bases between. Germline V lookup: CDR1 KGHSH, CDR2 LQKENI. This CDR3 comprises 13 residues. The DNA of the CDR3 is TGTGCCAGCTCCCCCGGGGGCTCTGAAAAACTGTTTTTT. Translating gives CASSPGGSEKLFF.

This sequence joins TRBV19 and TRBJ1-2; maybe TRBD1 (5 bases). The germline CDR1 and CDR2 sequences are LNHDA and SQIVND (reference sequence). Trimming stripped 7 bases from V and 4 bases from J, with 22 bases between. The CDR3 is 16 residues long. DNA for the CDR3: TGTGCCAGTACGCGAAGAGACAGACGCAACTTCTATGGCTACACCTTC. This encodes CASTRRDRRNFYGYTF.

J is TRBJ2-7 and V is TRBV5-6; 8 nucleotides line up with TRBD1. CDR3 length equals 14 residues. Germline V gene lookup returns CDR1 SGHDT and CDR2 YYEEEE. Trimming removed 4 bases from V and 4 bases from J; junction bases left unmatched: 7. The CDR3 spells CASSRAGGIYEQYF. CDR3 DNA: TGTGCCAGCAGCCGTGCAGGGGGCATTTACGAGCAGTACTTC.

The chain is built from TRBV28 and TRBJ1-2, with 9 bases lining up with TRBD1. Germline V gives CDR1 MDHEN, CDR2 SYDVKM. The CDR3 has 16 residues. Trimming at V came to 0 bases and at J to 2 bases, leaving 4 bases not matched to a gene. The CDR3 DNA sequence: TGTGCCAGCAGTTTATGGGGGACAGGGAAGAACTATGGCTACACCTTC. Protein sequence: CASSLWGTGKNYGYTF.